This is a list of T cell receptor beta chains from one sample in a study of T cell responses to AZD1222 COVID-19 vaccine. TCRdb keeps only in-frame clones here, not all; method: immunoSEQ multiplex PCR. This sample has 50,000 or so clones, with about nine tenths found just once. The input for sequencing was peripheral blood, taken 28 days after the second AZD1222 dose. These receptors were obtained from an adult who received the AZD1222 COVID-19 vaccine. Each CDR3 is given with its conserved first and last residue. A D gene is named only where the DNA matches it firmly. Clone size is given for some rows only: seen once, a few or many times, or a class if the clone is expanded.

size	V	J	D	CDR3	DNA
once	TRBV18	TRBJ1-1	-	CASSPATGVVWNTEAFF	TGTGCCAGCTCACCAGCGACGGGGGTGGTCTGGAACACTGAAGCTTTCTTT
-	TRBV7-7	TRBJ2-1	-	CASSTGTSGEQFF	TGTGCCAGCAGCACCGGGACCTCGGGGGAGCAGTTCTTC
-	TRBV6-5	TRBJ1-2	-	CASSYLGYYGYTF	TGTGCCAGCAGTTACTTGGGATACTATGGCTACACCTTC
-	TRBV15	TRBJ1-1	-	CATSREPLDRSSTEAFF	TGTGCCACCAGCCGCGAACCCCTGGACAGAAGTTCCACTGAAGCTTTCTTT
-	TRBV29-1	TRBJ1-1	-	CSVDGGGTEAFF	TGCAGCGTGGACGGCGGGGGCACTGAAGCTTTCTTT
-	TRBV19	TRBJ2-3	TRBD1	CASSISGGDRNTQYF	TGTGCCAGTAGTATATCAGGGGGCGATCGAAATACGCAGTATTTT
-	TRBV28	TRBJ2-1	-	CASTLDGPQEGGNEQFF	TGTGCCAGCACCTTGGACGGCCCCCAGGAAGGAGGGAATGAGCAGTTCTTC
-	TRBV6-5	TRBJ2-7	-	CASSYSGPLGEQYF	TGTGCCAGCAGTTACTCGGGTCCACTCGGCGAGCAGTACTTC
-	TRBV12-3/TRBV12-4	TRBJ2-3	-	CASSLVGKTQYF	TGTGCCAGCAGTTTAGTAGGGAAGACGCAGTATTTT
-	TRBV15	TRBJ1-2	-	CATSRDLVGGSGYTF	TGTGCCACCAGCAGAGATCTAGTAGGAGGATCTGGCTACACCTTC
-	TRBV24-1	TRBJ1-2	TRBD1	CATSSGGYGYTF	TGTGCCACCAGTTCAGGGGGCTATGGCTACACCTTC
-	TRBV5-4	TRBJ2-4	-	CASSLELAKNIQYF	TGTGCCAGCAGCTTGGAACTAGCCAAAAACATTCAGTACTTC
-	TRBV18	TRBJ1-1	TRBD1	CASSNRQGMNTEAFF	TGTGCCAGCTCAAATAGACAGGGGATGAACACTGAAGCTTTCTTT
-	TRBV12-3/TRBV12-4	TRBJ2-5	-	CASSRDRQETQYF	TGTGCCAGCAGCCGGGACCGTCAAGAGACCCAGTACTTC
-	TRBV11-3	TRBJ2-1	TRBD2	CASSTTSGMYNEQFF	TGTGCCAGCAGCACGACTAGCGGGATGTACAATGAGCAGTTCTTC
-	TRBV7-3	TRBJ2-3	-	CASSLGLVTDTQYF	TGTGCCAGCAGCTTAGGGCTAGTTACGGATACGCAGTATTTT
once	TRBV7-8	TRBJ2-5	-	CASSYLPGGTHQETQYF	TGTGCCAGCAGCTACCTACCTGGGGGGACACATCAAGAGACCCAGTACTTC
-	TRBV19	TRBJ2-7	TRBD2	CASSIRGELASHYEQYF	TGTGCCAGTAGTATTCGGGGGGAACTAGCGAGTCACTACGAGCAGTACTTC
few	TRBV5-1	TRBJ1-1	TRBD1	CASSRDRGPNTEAFF	TGCGCCAGCAGCCGTGATAGGGGGCCGAACACTGAAGCTTTCTTT
few	TRBV7-9	TRBJ1-2	TRBD1	CASSFFRDRGNYGYTF	TGTGCCAGCAGCTTTTTCCGGGACAGGGGTAACTATGGCTACACCTTC